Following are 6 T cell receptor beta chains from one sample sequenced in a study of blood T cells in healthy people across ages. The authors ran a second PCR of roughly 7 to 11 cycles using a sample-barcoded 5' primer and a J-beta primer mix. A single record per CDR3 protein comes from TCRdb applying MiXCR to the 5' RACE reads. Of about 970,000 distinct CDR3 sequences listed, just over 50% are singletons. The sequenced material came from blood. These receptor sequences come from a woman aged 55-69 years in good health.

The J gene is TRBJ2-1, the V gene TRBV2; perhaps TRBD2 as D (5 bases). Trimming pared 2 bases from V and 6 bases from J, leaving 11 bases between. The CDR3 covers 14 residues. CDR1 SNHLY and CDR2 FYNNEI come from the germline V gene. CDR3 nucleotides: TGTGCCAGCAGTGAAAGGACGGGGTTCAATGAGCAGTTCTTC. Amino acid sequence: CASSERTGFNEQFF.

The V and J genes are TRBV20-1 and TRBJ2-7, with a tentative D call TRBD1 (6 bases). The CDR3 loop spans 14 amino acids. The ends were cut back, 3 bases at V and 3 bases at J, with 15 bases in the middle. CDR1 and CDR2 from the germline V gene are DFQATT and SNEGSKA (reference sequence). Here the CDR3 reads CSARRQAGNYEQYF. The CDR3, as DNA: TGCAGTGCTAGGCGACAGGCCGGGAACTACGAGCAGTACTTC.

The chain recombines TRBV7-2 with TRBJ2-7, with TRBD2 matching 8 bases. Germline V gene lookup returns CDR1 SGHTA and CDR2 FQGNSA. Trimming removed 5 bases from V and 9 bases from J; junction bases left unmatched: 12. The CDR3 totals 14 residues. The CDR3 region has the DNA TGTGCCAGCAGCCGTCCCGGGACTAGTACAGTGCAGTACTTC. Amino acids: CASSRPGTSTVQYF.

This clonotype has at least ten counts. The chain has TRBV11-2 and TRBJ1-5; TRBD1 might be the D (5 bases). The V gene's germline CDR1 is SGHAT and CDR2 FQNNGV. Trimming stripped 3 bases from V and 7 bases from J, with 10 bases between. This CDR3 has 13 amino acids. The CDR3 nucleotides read TGTGCCAGCAGCTTCCAGGGTCAACAGCCCCAGCATTTT. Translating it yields CASSFQGQQPQHF.

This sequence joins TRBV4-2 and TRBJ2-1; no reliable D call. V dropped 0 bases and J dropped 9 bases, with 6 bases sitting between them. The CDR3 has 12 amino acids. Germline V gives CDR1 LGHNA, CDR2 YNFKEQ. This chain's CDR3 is CASSQDRREQFF. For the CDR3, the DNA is TGTGCCAGCAGCCAAGATCGTCGTGAGCAGTTCTTC.

CDR3 sequence reads: CASSQGVIAYTDTQYF. The DNA for the CDR3 is TGCGCCAGCAGCCAAGGGGTAATAGCGTACACAGATACGCAGTATTTT. The rearrangement uses TRBV4-3 and TRBJ2-3; tentatively, D is TRBD2 (5 bases). Germline assignment: CDR1 LGHNA and CDR2 YSLEER. This CDR3 region has 16 residues. Between the trimmed V and J ends, which lost 1 base and 2 bases, there was a span of 13 bases.